This T cell receptor beta chain is drawn from a study of blood T cell repertoires in COVID-19. At the level of the study: The origin of the acute and convalescent COVID-19 samples was the United States, Italy and Spain. Sources were T cells, B-cell-depleted T cells, or PBMCs; the material itself was cDNA or gDNA.

Source study methods: Amplified reference gene primers provided the basis for estimating nucleated cell counts. Libraries were prepared by immunoSEQ multiplex PCR; TCRdb keeps only in-frame clonotypes and omits some of them. The V and J calls and clone size were taken over from that table, and D and trimming were inferred from the DNA. Of 300,000 to 350,000 clones listed, approximately 90% are singletons. The trim removed 2 bases at V and 3 bases at J, leaving 5 bases unmatched. CDR1 is MNHNS, CDR2 SASEGT, per germline. This CDR3 has 15 residues. This clone was seen once. Material for sequencing was peripheral blood. This receptor was obtained from a man aged 18 to 30 with active or convalescent COVID-19. The rearrangement joins TRBV6-1 to TRBJ1-2; 8 nucleotides align to TRBD1. The CDR3 DNA sequence: TGTGCCAGCAGTGAATCAGGGGGCGGTTACTATGGCTACACCTTC. Translated: CASSESGGGYYGYTF.